Below are 29 T cell receptor beta chains sequenced from a single sample in a study of shared clonotypes between healthy human individuals. Sequencing was performed with immunoSEQ multiplex PCR; in TCRdb, only in-frame clones are kept and a portion is missing. The sample shows over a million clones, approximately 96% of them seen only once. The sample taken for sequencing was naive CD4+ T cells sorted from blood. Specified subset: CD45RA+ positively selected. These receptors were taken from a man aged 30 to 39 in good health.

The chain couples TRBV5-1 to TRBJ2-7; TRBD2 aligns across 8 bases. The CDR3 contains 16 residues. J gave up 7 bases and V 6 bases, and 18 bases lay outside the gene matches. CDR1 is SGHRS, CDR2 YFSETQ, per germline. DNA for the CDR3: TGCGCCAGCACCTCCTGGCCCGCGCGGGAGGTAAAGGAGCAGTACTTC. This translates into CASTSWPAREVKEQYF.

V gene TRBV19 combines with J gene TRBJ1-3, with D unclear. CDR3 size: 17 residues. Germline V lookup: CDR1 LNHDA, CDR2 SQIVND (reference sequence). Trimming pared 5 bases from V and 0 bases from J, leaving 17 bases between. The CDR3 nucleotides are TGTGCCAGTAGTGTGGAGTTCTTCCACTTCTCTGGAAACACCATATATTTT. Translation gives CASSVEFFHFSGNTIYF.

The chain employs TRBV7-9 and TRBJ2-1; 10 bases are a match to TRBD2. This CDR3 spans 15 amino acids. Germline CDR1 SEHNR, CDR2 FQNEAQ (reference sequence). V was clipped by 6 bases and J by 7 bases; unmatched bases: 9. CDR3 sequence reads: CASRSSGRAENEQFF. The CDR3 bases are TGTGCCAGCAGGTCCAGCGGGAGGGCCGAGAATGAGCAGTTCTTC.

The chain combines TRBV7-9 with TRBJ1-3; 8 positions agree with TRBD1. This CDR3 comprises 16 residues. Germline V gene data show CDR1 as SEHNR and CDR2 as FQNEAQ (reference sequence). V lost 6 bases, J lost 0 bases, and 7 bases stayed unmatched. CDR3 DNA: TGTGCCAGCAGTTCGGACAGGGCCCCCTCTGGAAACACCATATATTTT. Protein product: CASSSDRAPSGNTIYF.

This clone was found once. The chain employs TRBV5-1 and TRBJ2-7; maybe TRBD2 (6 bases). Germline values: CDR1 SGHRS, CDR2 YFSETQ. The V and J ends lost 8 bases and 0 bases respectively, with 12 bases between them. This CDR3 has 13 residues. CDR3 DNA sequence: TGCGCCAGTTCCCGGGACTTCTCCTACGAGCAGTACTTC. Translation: CASSRDFSYEQYF.

The chain combines TRBV7-2 with TRBJ1-2, with 9 bases that match TRBD1. Germline V gene lookup returns CDR1 SGHTA and CDR2 FQGNSA. The CDR3 runs 15 residues. Losses at the gene ends were 5 bases for V and 2 bases for J; bases not matched to a gene: 6. The CDR3 sequence is CASSPYRGQNYGYTF. The CDR3 DNA follows: TGTGCCAGCAGCCCCTACAGGGGGCAGAACTATGGCTACACCTTC.

The chain recombines TRBV10-3 with TRBJ2-1, with D maybe TRBD1 (8 bases). Per the germline V gene, CDR1 is ENHRY and CDR2 is SYGVKD. The CDR3 runs to 15 residues. Trimming took 2 bases from V and 3 from J, leaving 11 bases between them. CDR3 region: CAISETGGDYNEQFF. CDR3 DNA: TGTGCCATCAGTGAGACAGGGGGGGACTACAATGAGCAGTTCTTC.

Concerning this clone: The germline gene is not matched at one end of the junction; a read error may be the cause. CDR3: CASSRTRGNEQFF. DNA of the CDR3: TGTGCAAGCAGTAGGACTAGGGGTAATGAGCAGTTCTTC. The V gene is TRBV28, the J gene TRBJ2-1, with 7 bases matching TRBD2. The length of the CDR3 is 13 residues. CDR1 is MDHEN, CDR2 SYDVKM, per germline.

As for this clone: As the CDR3 is not closed by the conserved phenylalanine or tryptophan, this likely results from a read error. Because the CDR3's place on the DNA is in doubt, the DNA is left out and the CDR3 is given as listed by TCRdb. The J gene is TRBJ2-7, the V gene TRBV4-1. Germline CDR1 is MGHRA and CDR2 is YSYEKL. The CDR3 region is 8 residues in length, termini included. CDR3: CASSQDGH.

Turning to this clone: Other nucleotide sequences in the sample specify the same CDR3. This chain connects TRBV6-5 to TRBJ1-1; D is perhaps TRBD1 (5 bases). Trimming removed 2 bases at V and 5 bases at J, with 6 bases between. CDR3 size: 12 residues. The germline V gene encodes CDR1 MNHEY and CDR2 SVGAGI. This chain's CDR3 is CASSYGGTEAFF. The CDR3, as DNA: TGTGCCAGCAGTTACGGGGGTACTGAAGCTTTCTTT.

V is TRBV27 and J is TRBJ2-2; 13 bases are shared with TRBD2. CDR3 length: 18 residues. From germline, CDR1 is MNHEY and CDR2 SMNVEV (reference sequence). Trimming cost V 7 bases and J 4 bases; bases outside gene matches: 12. DNA for the CDR3: TGTGCCAGCACCCCACGTCGGACTAGCGGGAGAACCACCGGGGAGCTGTTTTTT. Protein sequence: CASTPRRTSGRTTGELFF.

This chain joins TRBV18 and TRBJ2-2; D unresolved. The CDR3 sequence is 14 residues long. Trimming pared 6 bases from V and 5 bases from J, leaving 13 bases between. The germline CDR1 and CDR2 sequences are KGHSH and LQKENI. CDR3 amino acids: CASSAVLRTGELFF. Here the CDR3 DNA reads TGTGCCAGCTCTGCGGTGCTCCGAACCGGGGAGCTGTTTTTT.

V and J are TRBV5-4 and TRBJ2-7; D remains unclear. The CDR3 sequence is 15 residues long. Trimming cost V 0 bases and J 3 bases, with 13 bases left between them. Germline lookup yields CDR1 SGHNT and CDR2 YYREEE (reference sequence). The CDR3 region has the DNA TGTGCCAGCAGCTTGGGACTGGGAAGAAGCTACGAGCAGTACTTC. As protein: CASSLGLGRSYEQYF.

Concerning this clone itself: Relative to the germline gene, one junction end is altered; a read error may explain this. The chain couples TRBV2 to TRBJ2-7; D remains ambiguous. Germline V lookup: CDR1 SNHLY, CDR2 FYNNEI. The CDR3 contains 12 residues. CDR3 bases: TGTGCCAGCAGTGACAGGCTCGGCGAGCCGTACTTC. Translating it yields CASSDRLGEPYF.

J is TRBJ1-2 and V is TRBV10-3; D not certain. There are 15 residues in the CDR3. Germline CDR1 reads ENHRY; CDR2 reads SYGVKD. The germline V and J ends were trimmed by 4 bases and 0 bases, with 12 bases remaining between them. CDR3 residues: CAISAQEQANYGYTF. The CDR3 DNA reads TGTGCCATCAGTGCCCAGGAACAAGCTAACTATGGCTACACCTTC.

The genes are TRBV7-2 and TRBJ2-7; tentative D call: TRBD2 (6 bases). Trimming stripped 6 bases from V and 2 bases from J, with 11 bases between. Germline CDR1 SGHTA, CDR2 FQGNSA. CDR3 length: 13 amino acids. The DNA of the CDR3 is TGTGCCAGCAGTCCTGCGGGACCCTACGAGCAGTACTTC. It codes for CASSPAGPYEQYF.

The chain has TRBV4-1 and TRBJ1-2, with 10 bases fitting TRBD1. V was pared by 4 bases and J by 1 base, with 3 bases of the junction left unmatched. The germline V gene has CDR1 MGHRA and CDR2 YSYEKL. The CDR3 runs 15 residues. This CDR3 is CASSPGQGGNYGYTF. The CDR3 DNA reads TGCGCCAGCAGCCCCGGACAGGGGGGTAACTATGGCTACACCTTC.

The chain employs TRBV13 and TRBJ1-2; D unresolved. The V and J ends lost 5 bases and 0 bases respectively, with 10 bases between them. Germline V gene data show CDR1 as PRHDT and CDR2 as FYEKMQ (reference sequence). CDR3 length equals 14 residues. The CDR3 here is CASSPWGANYGYTF. The CDR3 region has the DNA TGTGCCAGCAGCCCCTGGGGAGCTAACTATGGCTACACCTTC.

This clone occurred once. The V and J genes are TRBV11-2 and TRBJ1-3, with D hard to call. V was pared by 8 bases and J by 0 bases, with 8 bases between. This CDR3 comprises 13 residues. Germline CDR1 is SGHAT and CDR2 is FQNNGV. The CDR3 protein is CASAKNSGNTIYF. Here the CDR3 DNA reads TGTGCCAGCGCAAAGAACTCTGGAAACACCATATATTTT.

The chain's CDR3 is CASSHYQFRDREAHEQFF. CDR3 bases: TGTGCCAGCAGCCATTATCAATTTCGGGACAGGGAGGCGCATGAGCAGTTCTTC. V gene TRBV7-9 combines with J gene TRBJ2-1; 9 nucleotides line up with TRBD1. The trim removed 5 bases at V and 8 bases at J, leaving 19 bases unmatched. CDR1 SEHNR and CDR2 FQNEAQ come from the germline V gene (reference sequence). The CDR3 has 18 residues.

V gene TRBV5-1 combines with J gene TRBJ2-7; 8 bases are a match to TRBD2. Trimming at V came to 1 base and at J to 5 bases, leaving 8 bases not matched to a gene. Germline V lookup: CDR1 SGHRS, CDR2 YFSETQ. The CDR3 length is 15 residues. CDR3 nucleotide sequence: TGCGCCAGCAGCTTGAACAGCGGGAGAACAAACGAGCAGTACTTC. As protein: CASSLNSGRTNEQYF.

The chain has TRBV29-1 and TRBJ2-1, with D possibly matching TRBD2 (5 bases). The germline gives CDR1 SQVTM, CDR2 ANQGSEA. The V and J ends lost 6 bases and 6 bases respectively, with 27 bases between them. The CDR3 has 17 amino acids. For the CDR3, the DNA is TGCAGCGTGGCCAAGTTCGGGCTAGCTGAAGGCATCAATGAGCAGTTCTTC. Amino acid sequence: CSVAKFGLAEGINEQFF.

A word on this clone: Mismatch with germline at one junction end may stem from a read error. The chain is built from TRBV7-2 and TRBJ1-2; D unresolved. Germline CDR1 SGHTA, CDR2 FQGNSA. The CDR3 contains 12 residues. The DNA of the CDR3 is TGTGCCAGCAGCTTAGGGCCCTCGCTGGCCCTCTTC. This sequence encodes CASSLGPSLALF.

The chain carries TRBV5-1 and TRBJ1-1; tentative D call: TRBD1 (5 bases). V lost 5 bases to trimming and J lost 5 bases, with 16 bases between them. Germline loops: CDR1 SGHRS, CDR2 YFSETQ. CDR3 length: 14 amino acids. DNA for the CDR3: TGCGCCAGCAGACGGCAGGCCGAGGGGACTGAAGCTTTCTTT. This gives the protein CASRRQAEGTEAFF.

Of note for this clone: This sample includes further DNA sequences coding for the same CDR3. This chain connects TRBV5-1 to TRBJ1-4; 10 nucleotides align to TRBD1. V lost 2 bases, J lost 6 bases, and 1 base stayed unmatched. This CDR3 has 14 amino acids. Germline V gene data show CDR1 as SGHRS and CDR2 as YFSETQ. CDR3 DNA: TGCGCCAGCAGCTTCGGACAGGGGGATGAAAAACTGTTTTTT. This codes for CASSFGQGDEKLFF.

V usage is TRBV7-2 and J usage is TRBJ2-7; no clear D. The CDR3 is 12 amino acids. Germline V lookup: CDR1 SGHTA, CDR2 FQGNSA. The V end lost 0 bases, the J end lost 7 bases, and 7 bases lay between the germline ends. This CDR3 is CASSLAQYEQYF. In DNA, the CDR3 is TGTGCCAGCAGCTTAGCGCAATATGAGCAGTACTTC.

The chain employs TRBV28 and TRBJ1-2; TRBD1 matches at 8 bases. The CDR3 spans 14 residues. The J segment lost 3 bases and the V segment lost 6 bases, leaving 6 bases of the junction unmatched. CDR1 MDHEN and CDR2 SYDVKM come from the germline V gene. CDR3 amino acids: CASRTGQGDYGYTF. CDR3 DNA sequence: TGTGCCAGCAGAACAGGACAGGGCGACTATGGCTACACCTTC.

The chain combines TRBV29-1 with TRBJ2-7; 7 bases map to TRBD2. Losses at the gene ends were 7 bases for V and 3 bases for J; bases not matched to a gene: 12. CDR3 length: 14 amino acids. Germline values: CDR1 SQVTM, CDR2 ANQGSEA. The CDR3 region is CSGGARDYHYEQYF. DNA of the CDR3: TGCAGCGGTGGCGCCCGGGACTACCACTACGAGCAGTACTTC.

The chain couples TRBV2 to TRBJ2-2; tentative D call: TRBD1 (6 bases). Germline V gene lookup returns CDR1 SNHLY and CDR2 FYNNEI. V was shortened by 5 bases and J by 7 bases, with 14 bases between the two germline ends. This CDR3 has 14 residues. DNA of the CDR3: TGTGCCAGCAGTAAACAGGGTCCTGGCGGGGAGCTGTTTTTT. This sequence encodes CASSKQGPGGELFF.